This T cell receptor beta chain was documented in a study of graft-versus-host responses after intestinal transplantation. Repertoires were generated with immunoSEQ multiplex PCR, while TCRdb's copy carries only in-frame clones and drops some. This table holds about 90,000 clones, less than 90% found once. This clone appeared a single time. What it recognizes is unknown. The CDR3 extends over 16 amino acids. Germline V gene sequence: CDR1 ENHRY, CDR2 SYGVKD. V lost 4 bases and J lost 1, with 16 bases in between. The chain is built from TRBV10-3 and TRBJ1-1; possibly TRBD1 for D (5 bases). The sample here was unstimulated CD4+ T cells sorted from spleen or lymph node cells, taken before transplant. The sequence came from a human donor who was the organ donor for an intestinal transplant. This CDR3 is CAISGRWQGGNTEAFF. CDR3 DNA sequence: TGTGCCATCAGTGGGAGGTGGCAGGGAGGGAACACTGAAGCTTTCTTT.